What follows are 22 T cell receptor beta chains derived from one specimen sequenced in a study of CD8+ T cells in alopecia areata. Extracted from the samples, RNA was reverse transcribed into cDNA to serve as the sequencing template. The data were produced by immunoSEQ multiplex PCR, yet TCRdb's version contains in-frame clones alone and is incomplete. Among 150,000 or so clones, 55% were seen once, and the ten largest hold approximately 4.3%. The sample was CD4+ T cells sorted from blood. The origin of the receptors is a human donor in good health.

V is TRBV10-2 and J is TRBJ2-5, with a possible D match to TRBD2 (6 bases). V lost 3 bases, J lost 5 bases, and 16 bases lay in between. This CDR3 is built from 15 residues. In germline, CDR1 is WSHSY, CDR2 SAAADI. The CDR3 sequence is CASSDWDSRWETQYF. In DNA, the CDR3 is TGCGCCAGCAGTGATTGGGACTCCAGGTGGGAGACCCAGTACTTC.

A single count supports this clone. This chain links TRBV28 with TRBJ1-5, with D perhaps TRBD1 (5 bases). Trimming removed 4 bases at V and 3 bases at J, with 13 bases between. Germline V gene lookup returns CDR1 MDHEN and CDR2 SYDVKM. The CDR3 contains 15 residues. CDR3 sequence: CASSSTENNNQPQHF. The CDR3 DNA reads TGTGCCAGCAGTTCGACAGAAAACAACAATCAGCCCCAGCATTTT.

This clone has just a few counts. This chain joins TRBV2 and TRBJ2-1; 10 bases agree with TRBD2. V shed 6 bases, J shed 4 bases, and the junction held 6 bases outside the gene matches. Per the germline V gene, CDR1 is SNHLY and CDR2 is FYNNEI. The CDR3 is 15 amino acids. The CDR3 DNA follows: TGTGCCAGCAGCGCCACTAGCGGGAATTACAATGAGCAGTTCTTC. Translated, it gives CASSATSGNYNEQFF. Full variable domain (outside the CDR3, taken from reference TRBV2 and TRBJ2-1): EPEVTQTPSHQVTQMGQEVILRCVPISNHLYFYWYRQILGQKVEFLVSFYNNEISEKSEIFDDQFSVERPDGSNFTLKIRSTKLEDSAMYFCASSATSGNYNEQFFGPGTRLTVL.

The V call is TRBV4-1, the J call TRBJ1-4, with D possibly matching TRBD1 (6 bases). The V and J ends lost 5 bases and 3 bases respectively, with 16 bases between them. The CDR3 consists of 16 residues. Germline CDR1 reads MGHRA; CDR2 reads YSYEKL. In DNA, the CDR3 is TGCGCCAGCAGCACCCAAGTGGGGGCGGCTAATGAAAAACTGTTTTTT. This translates into CASSTQVGAANEKLFF.

The chain uses TRBV5-1 and TRBJ2-5; 14 bases match TRBD2. Germline V gives CDR1 SGHRS, CDR2 YFSETQ. This CDR3 region has 19 residues. Trimming took 4 bases from V and 4 from J; bases not matched to a gene: 15. The chain's CDR3 is CASSPGLAGVPASGETQYF. Here the CDR3 DNA reads TGCGCCAGCAGCCCGGGACTAGCGGGAGTCCCCGCGTCCGGAGAGACCCAGTACTTC.

A single count supports this clone. The chain uses TRBV7-9 and TRBJ2-7; tentative D call: TRBD2 (6 bases). CDR1 and CDR2 from the germline V gene are SEHNR and FQNEAQ (reference sequence). The V and J ends lost 2 bases and 0 bases respectively, with 8 bases between them. The CDR3 consists of 14 residues. CDR3 bases: TGTGCCAGCAGCTTAAACGGGGGCTCCTACGAGCAGTACTTC. This codes for CASSLNGGSYEQYF. The complete variable domain, with remaining parts taken from reference TRBV7-9 and TRBJ2-7, reads DTGVSQNPRHKITKRGQNVTFRCDPISEHNRLYWYRQTLGQGPEFLTYFQNEAQLEKSRLLSDRFSAERPKGSFSTLEIQRTEQGDSAMYLCASSLNGGSYEQYFGPGTRLTVT.

This clone came up a few times. This sequence joins TRBV30 and TRBJ2-1; 10 nucleotides line up with TRBD2. The V gene end was trimmed by 3 bases and the J gene end by 9 bases; junction bases not matched to a gene: 11. The germline V gene has CDR1 GTSNPN and CDR2 SVGIG (reference sequence). The length of the CDR3 is 15 residues. This chain's CDR3 is CAWRNLAGVGGEQFF. The CDR3 bases are TGTGCCTGGAGAAATCTAGCGGGAGTAGGAGGTGAGCAGTTCTTC.

V usage is TRBV11-2 and J usage is TRBJ1-4; D remains unclear. With 0 bases removed from V and 9 bases from J, the gap between germline ends came to 5 bases. CDR3 length: 12 amino acids. CDR1 and CDR2 (germline): SGHAT, FQNNGV. CDR3 DNA sequence: TGTGCCAGCAGCTTAGATCCACAAAAACTGTTTTTT. Amino acids: CASSLDPQKLFF.

This sequence joins TRBV5-4 and TRBJ1-2; 9 bases are shared with TRBD1. The junction had 11 bases not matched to a gene; V was cut back by 0 bases and J by 8 bases. The CDR3 runs 16 residues. The germline V gene has CDR1 SGHNT and CDR2 YYREEE (reference sequence). The CDR3 DNA reads as TGTGCCAGCAGCTTGGGCCCTCGACAGGGGGATCGGGGCTACACCTTC. Translated: CASSLGPRQGDRGYTF.

The chain joins TRBV27 to TRBJ1-4; D unresolved. The CDR3 loop spans 15 amino acids. V was shortened by 6 bases and J by 7 bases, with 18 bases between the two germline ends. Germline V CDR1 and CDR2: MNHEY, SMNVEV (reference sequence). The CDR3 DNA reads TGTGCCAGCAGACCCGAAGCACGGTGGGGTGAAAAACTGTTTTTT. It codes for CASRPEARWGEKLFF.

Notes on this clone: A much larger clone lies a single base off, so this may be a read error. The genes are TRBV5-6 and TRBJ2-3, with unresolved D. The CDR3 is 13 residues long. Germline V gene sequence: CDR1 SGHDT, CDR2 YYEEEE. The V gene lost 0 bases and the J gene lost 2 bases, with 4 bases spanning the gap. This CDR3 is CASSLGFTDTQYF. The DNA of the CDR3 is TGTGCCAGCAGCTTGGGCTTCACAGATACGCAGTATTTT.

The V gene is TRBV25-1, the J gene TRBJ1-1; tentative D call: TRBD1 (6 bases). V was pared by 6 bases and J by 1 base, with 12 bases between. Looked up from germline, CDR1 is MGHDK and CDR2 is SYGVNS. The CDR3 totals 14 residues. The CDR3 is CASSFDRPNTEAFF. In DNA form, the CDR3 reads TGTGCCAGCAGCTTCGACAGGCCGAACACTGAAGCTTTCTTT.

In the case of this clone: The same CDR3 can be traced to other DNA sequences in this sample. The CDR3 region is CASSEYRGSGANVLTF. CDR3 DNA sequence: TGTGCCAGCAGTGAATACCGGGGCTCTGGGGCCAACGTCCTGACTTTC. The gene calls are TRBV25-1 and TRBJ2-6; maybe TRBD2 (5 bases). The ends were cut back, 0 bases at V and 0 bases at J, with 6 bases in the middle. The V gene's germline CDR1 is MGHDK and CDR2 SYGVNS. The length of the CDR3 is 16 residues.

The chain uses TRBV29-1 and TRBJ1-2, with D maybe TRBD1 (6 bases). Germline V gene data show CDR1 as SQVTM and CDR2 as ANQGSEA. There are 13 residues in the CDR3. The V end was cut by 5 bases, the J end by 11 bases, with 21 bases between. CDR3 nucleotide sequence: TGCAGCGTTCGGACAGCCCTTCGAGGATCTTACACCTTC. This translates into CSVRTALRGSYTF.

The chain joins TRBV29-1 to TRBJ2-5; D perhaps matches TRBD2 (5 bases). Germline CDR1 and CDR2: SQVTM and ANQGSEA. The CDR3 covers 13 residues. Trimming removed 4 bases from V and 2 bases from J, with 11 bases in between. The CDR3 bases are TGCAGCGTTGTAGATTGGAGGCAAGAGACCCAGTACTTC. Amino acids: CSVVDWRQETQYF.

There are a few counts of this clone. The chain joins TRBV7-2 to TRBJ2-5; D tentatively reads TRBD1 or TRBD2 (5 bases each). The CDR3 runs 14 residues. V lost 5 bases and J 4 bases, leaving 14 bases between the germline ends. Germline CDR1 reads SGHTA; CDR2 reads FQGNSA. The CDR3 bases are TGTGCCAGCAGCGCGACGGGGCCGGGAGAGACCCAGTACTTC. Its protein product is CASSATGPGETQYF.

This rearrangement joins TRBV27 to TRBJ2-2; the D is unclear. Per germline, CDR1 MNHEY and CDR2 SMNVEV (reference sequence). Trimming pared 7 bases from V and 4 bases from J, leaving 13 bases between. This CDR3 has 14 residues. The CDR3 nucleotides are TGTGCCAGCACCCTCGTCCGAGGCACCGGGGAGCTGTTTTTT. The encoded protein is CASTLVRGTGELFF.

In its sample, this clone was seen a few times. V usage is TRBV6-6 and J usage is TRBJ2-5, with D uncertain. There are 12 residues in the CDR3. The germline V gene has CDR1 MNHNY and CDR2 SVGAGI (reference sequence). Trimming stripped 6 bases from V and 2 bases from J, with 7 bases between. CDR3 nucleotides: TGTGCCAGCAGAACACAGCAAGAGACCCAGTACTTC. It translates to CASRTQQETQYF.

V usage is TRBV19 and J usage is TRBJ1-5; maybe TRBD1 (6 bases). V was clipped by 6 bases and J by 2 bases, with 14 bases between them. This CDR3 is built from 15 residues. CDR1 is LNHDA, CDR2 SQIVND, per germline (reference sequence). The CDR3 protein is CASSRTEKGNQPQHF. Written as DNA, the CDR3 is TGTGCCAGTAGCCGGACAGAAAAAGGCAATCAGCCCCAGCATTTT.

V and J are TRBV2 and TRBJ2-5; D remains unclear. The V end lost 8 bases, the J end lost 1 base, and 5 bases lay between the germline ends. The CDR3 totals 11 residues. Germline V gives CDR1 SNHLY, CDR2 FYNNEI. In DNA form, the CDR3 reads TGTGCCAGCGGGTTCCAAGAGACCCAGTACTTC. Its protein product is CASGFQETQYF.

The chain couples TRBV7-2 to TRBJ2-2, with D possibly TRBD2 on 5 matching bases. V lost 1 base and J 4 bases, leaving 10 bases between the germline ends. This CDR3 is built from 15 residues. CDR1 SGHTA and CDR2 FQGNSA come from the germline V gene. This chain's CDR3 is CASSLDASPTGELFF. The CDR3 bases are TGTGCCAGCAGCTTAGACGCTAGCCCCACCGGGGAGCTGTTTTTT.

The chain is built from TRBV4-1 and TRBJ2-6, with 7 bases matching TRBD1. Germline CDR1 reads MGHRA; CDR2 reads YSYEKL. The V gene end was trimmed by 4 bases and the J gene end by 2 bases; junction bases not matched to a gene: 5. The CDR3 spans 16 residues. The CDR3 sequence is CASSPNGQAGANVLTF. The CDR3 DNA is TGCGCCAGCAGCCCCAACGGACAGGCTGGGGCCAACGTCCTGACTTTC.